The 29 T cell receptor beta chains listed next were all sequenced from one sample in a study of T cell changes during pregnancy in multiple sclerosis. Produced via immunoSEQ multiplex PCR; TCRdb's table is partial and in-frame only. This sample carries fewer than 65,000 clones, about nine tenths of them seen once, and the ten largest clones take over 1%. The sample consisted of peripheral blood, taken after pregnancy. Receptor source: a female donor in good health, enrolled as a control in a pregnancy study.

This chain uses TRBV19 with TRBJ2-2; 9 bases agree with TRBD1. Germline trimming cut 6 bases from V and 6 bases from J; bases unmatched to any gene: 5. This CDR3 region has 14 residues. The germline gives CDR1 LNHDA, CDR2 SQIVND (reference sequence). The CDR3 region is CASSGTGRAGELFF. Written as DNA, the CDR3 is TGTGCCAGTAGCGGGACAGGGAGGGCCGGGGAGCTGTTTTTT.

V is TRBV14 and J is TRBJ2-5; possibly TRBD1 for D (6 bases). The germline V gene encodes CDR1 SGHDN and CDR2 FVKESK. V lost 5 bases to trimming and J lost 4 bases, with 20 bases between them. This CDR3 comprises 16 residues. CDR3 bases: TGTGCCAGCAGCTTATCGGGACATTCGGAGGTAGAGACCCAGTACTTC. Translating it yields CASSLSGHSEVETQYF.

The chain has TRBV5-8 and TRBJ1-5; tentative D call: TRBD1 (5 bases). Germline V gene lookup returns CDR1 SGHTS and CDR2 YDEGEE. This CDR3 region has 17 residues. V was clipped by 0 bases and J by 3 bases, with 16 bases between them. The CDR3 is CASSLVFGRGNNQPQHF. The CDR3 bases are TGTGCCAGCAGCTTGGTTTTTGGCCGGGGGAACAATCAGCCCCAGCATTTT.

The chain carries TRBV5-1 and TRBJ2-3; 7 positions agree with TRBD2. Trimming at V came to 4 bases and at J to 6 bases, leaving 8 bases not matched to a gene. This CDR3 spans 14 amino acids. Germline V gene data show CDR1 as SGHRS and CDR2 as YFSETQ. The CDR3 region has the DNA TGCGCCAGCAGCCCGGAGGTTAGCGGGGATACGCAGTATTTT. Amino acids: CASSPEVSGDTQYF. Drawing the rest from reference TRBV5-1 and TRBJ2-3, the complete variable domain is KAGVTQTPRYLIKTRGQQVTLSCSPISGHRSVSWYQQTPGQGLQFLFEYFSETQRNKGNFPGRFSGRQFSNSRSEMNVSTLELGDSALYLCASSPEVSGDTQYFGPGTRLTVL.

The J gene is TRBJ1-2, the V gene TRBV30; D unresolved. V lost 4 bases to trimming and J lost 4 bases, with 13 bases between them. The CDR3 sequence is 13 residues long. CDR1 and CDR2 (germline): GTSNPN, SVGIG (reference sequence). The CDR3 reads CAWTRQLVYGYTF. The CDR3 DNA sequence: TGTGCCTGGACTAGGCAGTTAGTCTATGGCTACACCTTC.

Here the CDR3 DNA reads TGTGCCAGCAGCTTAATGGCGGGCGCAGATACGCAGTATTTT. Translating it yields CASSLMAGADTQYF. V is TRBV7-7 and J is TRBJ2-3; maybe TRBD2 (5 bases). CDR1 and CDR2 from the germline V gene are SSHAT and FNYEAQ (reference sequence). V was shortened by 2 bases and J by 4 bases, with 10 bases between the two germline ends. This CDR3 region has 14 residues.

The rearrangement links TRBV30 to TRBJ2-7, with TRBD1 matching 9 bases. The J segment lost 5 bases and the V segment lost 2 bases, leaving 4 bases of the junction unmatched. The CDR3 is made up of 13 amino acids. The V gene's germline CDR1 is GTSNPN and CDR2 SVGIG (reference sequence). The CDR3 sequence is CAWSPDRGNEQYF. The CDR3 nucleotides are TGTGCCTGGAGTCCGGACAGGGGAAACGAGCAGTACTTC.

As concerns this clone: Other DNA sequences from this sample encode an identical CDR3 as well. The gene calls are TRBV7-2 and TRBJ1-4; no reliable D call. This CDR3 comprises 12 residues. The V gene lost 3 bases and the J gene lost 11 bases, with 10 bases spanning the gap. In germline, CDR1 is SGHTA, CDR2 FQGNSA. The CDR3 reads CASSFSSGKLFF. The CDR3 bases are TGTGCCAGCAGCTTCAGCTCCGGGAAACTGTTTTTT.

The CDR3 sequence is CASSPVGQGRDTIYF. The DNA of the CDR3 is TGTGCCAGCAGCCCGGTGGGACAGGGTCGAGACACCATATATTTT. J is TRBJ1-3 and V is TRBV7-9, with TRBD1 matching 9 bases. Germline V gives CDR1 SEHNR, CDR2 FQNEAQ (reference sequence). The CDR3 has 15 amino acids. V lost 5 bases and J lost 8; bases outside the gene matches: 10.

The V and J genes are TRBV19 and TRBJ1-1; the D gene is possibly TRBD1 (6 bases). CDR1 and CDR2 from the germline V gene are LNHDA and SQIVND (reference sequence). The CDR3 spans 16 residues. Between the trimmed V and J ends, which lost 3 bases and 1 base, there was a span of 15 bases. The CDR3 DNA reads TGTGCCAGTAGTATTCAAGCAGGGGTCGGGAACACTGAAGCTTTCTTT. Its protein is CASSIQAGVGNTEAFF. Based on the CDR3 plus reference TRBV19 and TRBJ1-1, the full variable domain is DGGITQSPKYLFRKEGQNVTLSCEQNLNHDAMYWYRQDPGQGLRLIYYSQIVNDFQKGDIAEGYSVSREKKESFPLTVTSAQKNPTAFYLCASSIQAGVGNTEAFFGQGTRLTVV.

The CDR3 loop reads CASSLQGRYGYTF. Here the CDR3 DNA reads TGTGCCAGCAGCTTACAGGGTCGATATGGCTACACCTTC. The chain has TRBV2 and TRBJ1-2, with TRBD1 as a possible D gene (6 bases). The germline V gene encodes CDR1 SNHLY and CDR2 FYNNEI. The CDR3 has 13 amino acids. The ends were cut back, 6 bases at V and 5 bases at J, with 13 bases in the middle.

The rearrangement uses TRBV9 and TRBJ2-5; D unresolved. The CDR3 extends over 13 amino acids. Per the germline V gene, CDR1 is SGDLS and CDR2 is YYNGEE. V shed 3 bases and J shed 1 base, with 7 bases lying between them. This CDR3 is CASSESGQETQYF. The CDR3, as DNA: TGTGCCAGCAGCGAATCGGGCCAAGAGACCCAGTACTTC.

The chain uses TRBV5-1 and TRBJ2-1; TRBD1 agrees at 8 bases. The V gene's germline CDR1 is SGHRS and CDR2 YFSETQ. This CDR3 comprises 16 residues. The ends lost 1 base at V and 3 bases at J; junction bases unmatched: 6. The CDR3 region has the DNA TGCGCCAGCAGCTTGCGAAACGGGACAGGCTACAATGAGCAGTTCTTC. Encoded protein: CASSLRNGTGYNEQFF.

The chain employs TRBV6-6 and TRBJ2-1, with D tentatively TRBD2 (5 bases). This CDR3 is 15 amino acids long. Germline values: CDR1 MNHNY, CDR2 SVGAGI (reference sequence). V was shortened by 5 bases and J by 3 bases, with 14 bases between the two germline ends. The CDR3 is CASSGVAKVYNEQFF. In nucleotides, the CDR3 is TGTGCCAGCAGTGGCGTAGCGAAGGTCTACAATGAGCAGTTCTTC.

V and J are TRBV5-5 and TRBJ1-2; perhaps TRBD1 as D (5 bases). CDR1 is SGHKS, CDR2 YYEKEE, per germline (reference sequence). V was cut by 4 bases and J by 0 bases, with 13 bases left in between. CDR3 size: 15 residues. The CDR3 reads CASSLTAPANYGYTF. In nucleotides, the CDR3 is TGTGCCAGCAGCCTGACAGCCCCAGCTAACTATGGCTACACCTTC.

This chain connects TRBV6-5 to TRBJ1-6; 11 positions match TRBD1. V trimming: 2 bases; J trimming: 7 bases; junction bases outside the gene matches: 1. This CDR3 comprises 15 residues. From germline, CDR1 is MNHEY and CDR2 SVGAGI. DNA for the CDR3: TGTGCCAGCAGTTACGGGGACAGGGGGAATTCACCCCTCCACTTT. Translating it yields CASSYGDRGNSPLHF.

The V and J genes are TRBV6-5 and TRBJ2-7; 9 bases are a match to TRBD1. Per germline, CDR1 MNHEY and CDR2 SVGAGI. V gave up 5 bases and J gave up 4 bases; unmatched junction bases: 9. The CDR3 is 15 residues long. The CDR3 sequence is CASSNRGRGGYEQYF. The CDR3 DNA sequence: TGTGCCAGCAGTAACAGGGGGCGGGGAGGGTACGAGCAGTACTTC.

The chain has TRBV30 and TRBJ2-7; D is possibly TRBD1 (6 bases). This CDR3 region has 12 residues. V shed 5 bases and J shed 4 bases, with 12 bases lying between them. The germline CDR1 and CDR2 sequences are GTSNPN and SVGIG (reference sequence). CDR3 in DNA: TGTGCCTGGGGGGGCGACAGGTACGAGCAGTACTTC. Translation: CAWGGDRYEQYF.

CDR3 bases: TGCGCCAGCAGCCCTAGGACAGTAAGCTACCAAGAGACCCAGTACTTC. Translating gives CASSPRTVSYQETQYF. The V and J genes are TRBV5-1 and TRBJ2-5, with D maybe TRBD1 (6 bases). V was cut by 4 bases and J by 0 bases, with 16 bases left in between. Germline loops: CDR1 SGHRS, CDR2 YFSETQ. This CDR3 contains 16 residues.

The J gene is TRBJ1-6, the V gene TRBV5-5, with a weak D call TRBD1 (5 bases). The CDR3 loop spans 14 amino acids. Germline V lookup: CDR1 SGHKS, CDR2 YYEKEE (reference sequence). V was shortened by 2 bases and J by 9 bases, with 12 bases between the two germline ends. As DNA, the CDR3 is TGTGCCAGCAGCTTTCGGCAGGGCGGTTCACCCCTCCACTTT. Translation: CASSFRQGGSPLHF.

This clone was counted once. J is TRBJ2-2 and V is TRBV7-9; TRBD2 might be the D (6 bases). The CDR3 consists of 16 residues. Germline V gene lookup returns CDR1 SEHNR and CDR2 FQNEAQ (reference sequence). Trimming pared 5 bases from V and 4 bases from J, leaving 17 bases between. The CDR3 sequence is CASSTRPGGVTGELFF. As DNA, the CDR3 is TGTGCCAGCAGCACAAGGCCCGGCGGGGTCACCGGGGAGCTGTTTTTT.

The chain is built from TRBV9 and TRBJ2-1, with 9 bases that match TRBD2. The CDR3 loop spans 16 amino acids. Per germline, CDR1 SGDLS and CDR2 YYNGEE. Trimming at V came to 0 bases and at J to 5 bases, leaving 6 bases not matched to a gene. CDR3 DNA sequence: TGTGCCAGCAGCGTAGACGTAATAGCGGGGGACAATGAGCAGTTCTTC. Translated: CASSVDVIAGDNEQFF.

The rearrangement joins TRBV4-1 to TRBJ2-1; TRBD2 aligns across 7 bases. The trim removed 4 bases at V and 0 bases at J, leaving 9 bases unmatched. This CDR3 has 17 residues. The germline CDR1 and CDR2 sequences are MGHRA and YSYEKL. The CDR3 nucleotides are TGCGCCAGCAGCCTCGAAGGGCGGGAGAGCTCCTACAATGAGCAGTTCTTC. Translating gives CASSLEGRESSYNEQFF.

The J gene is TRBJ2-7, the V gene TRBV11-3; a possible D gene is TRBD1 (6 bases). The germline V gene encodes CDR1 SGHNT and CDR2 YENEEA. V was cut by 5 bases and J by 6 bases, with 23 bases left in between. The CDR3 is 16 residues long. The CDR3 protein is CASSLLFPDSFSEQYF. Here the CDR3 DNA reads TGTGCCAGCAGCCTCCTCTTCCCGGACAGTTTTTCCGAGCAGTACTTC. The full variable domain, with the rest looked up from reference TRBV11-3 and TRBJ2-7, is EAGVVQSPRYKIIEKKQPVAFWCNPISGHNTLYWYLQNLGQGPELLIRYENEEAVDDSQLPKDRFSAERLKGVDSTLKIQPAELGDSAVYLCASSLLFPDSFSEQYFGPGTRLTVT.

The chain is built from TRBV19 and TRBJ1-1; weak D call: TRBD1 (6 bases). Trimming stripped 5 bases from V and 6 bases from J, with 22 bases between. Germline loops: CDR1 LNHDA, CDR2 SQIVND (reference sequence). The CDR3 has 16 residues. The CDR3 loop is CASSRGAGVLSSEAFF. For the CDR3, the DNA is TGTGCCAGTAGTCGGGGGGCAGGGGTTCTTAGCTCTGAAGCTTTCTTT.

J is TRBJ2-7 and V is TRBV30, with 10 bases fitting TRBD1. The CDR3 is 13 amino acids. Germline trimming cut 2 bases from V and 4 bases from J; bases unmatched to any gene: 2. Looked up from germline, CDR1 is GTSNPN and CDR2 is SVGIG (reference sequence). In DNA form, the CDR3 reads TGTGCCTGGAGTACGGGACAGGGGTACGAGCAGTACTTC. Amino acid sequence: CAWSTGQGYEQYF.

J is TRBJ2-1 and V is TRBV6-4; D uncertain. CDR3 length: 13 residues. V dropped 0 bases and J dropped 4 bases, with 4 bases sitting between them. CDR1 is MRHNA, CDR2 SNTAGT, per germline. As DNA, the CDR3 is TGTGCCAGCAGTGACTCCTTATACAATGAGCAGTTCTTC. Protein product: CASSDSLYNEQFF.

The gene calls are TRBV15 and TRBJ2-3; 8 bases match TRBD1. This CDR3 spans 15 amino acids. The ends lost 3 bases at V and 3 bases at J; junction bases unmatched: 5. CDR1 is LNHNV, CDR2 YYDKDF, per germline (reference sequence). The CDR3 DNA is TGTGCCACCAGCAGGAGACAGGGGTTGACAGATACGCAGTATTTT. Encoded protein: CATSRRQGLTDTQYF.

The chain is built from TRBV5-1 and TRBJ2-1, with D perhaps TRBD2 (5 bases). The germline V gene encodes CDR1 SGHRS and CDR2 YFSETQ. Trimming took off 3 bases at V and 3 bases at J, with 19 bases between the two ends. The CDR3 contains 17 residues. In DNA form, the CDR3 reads TGCGCCAGCAGCTCGGCCTCAGGACTTTACGGCTACAATGAGCAGTTCTTC. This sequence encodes CASSSASGLYGYNEQFF.